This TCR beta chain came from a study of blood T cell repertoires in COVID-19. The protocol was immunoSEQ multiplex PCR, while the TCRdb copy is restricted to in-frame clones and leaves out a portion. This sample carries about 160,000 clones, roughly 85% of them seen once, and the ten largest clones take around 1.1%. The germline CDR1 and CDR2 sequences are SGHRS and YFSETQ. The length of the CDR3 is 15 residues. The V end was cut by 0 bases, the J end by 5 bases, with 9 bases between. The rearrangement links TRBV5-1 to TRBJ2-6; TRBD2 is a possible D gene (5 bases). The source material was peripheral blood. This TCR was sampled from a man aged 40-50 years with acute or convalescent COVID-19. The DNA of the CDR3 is TGCGCCAGCAGCTTGGCCCGGGAAAGGGCCAACGTCCTGACTTTC. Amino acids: CASSLARERANVLTF.